A selection of T cell receptor beta chains follows, all from one sample in a study of blood T cell repertoires in COVID-19. Only in-frame clones appear in the TCRdb table, and some are missing; sequencing was by immunoSEQ multiplex PCR. This repertoire shows approximately 71,000 clones, roughly 80% found once; its top ten account for about 25%. Source material: peripheral blood. These receptors were obtained from a human donor in a cohort sampled during active COVID-19. Both conserved end residues are trimmed from each CDR3. Each record gives: D gene, V gene, CDR3 protein. D genes are given only for firm matches.

NA,TRBV2,ASSATSGDTGELF
NA,TRBV20-1,SKDSHNEQF
NA,TRBV2,ASSDEQGLGYT
NA,TRBV28,ASSLRADTQY
TRBD2,TRBV7-2,ASSLHTSGRSGELF
NA,TRBV18,ASSPPRLLSYNEQF
TRBD1,TRBV5-1,ASSLKGQGAGYEQY
NA,TRBV12-3/TRBV12-4,ASSPSMAEPQH
NA,TRBV7-2,ASSSHGGGAGNSPLH
NA,TRBV2,ASSEPLSGYRTDTQY
TRBD2,TRBV3-1/TRBV3-2,ASSQDLTSGYAEQF
NA,TRBV7-2,ASSLASGDYGYT